These 8 T cell receptor beta chains came from one sample sequenced in a study of untreated major depressive disorder. The protocol was immunoSEQ multiplex PCR, while the TCRdb copy is restricted to in-frame clones and leaves out a portion. The sample shows 20,000 or so clones, around 85% of them seen only once. The sequenced material came from CD4+ T cells from PBMCs. The receptor set was obtained from a woman aged 25 to 39 in good health.

The J gene is TRBJ1-1, the V gene TRBV2, with TRBD1 as a possible D gene (6 bases). V was shortened by 9 bases and J by 4 bases, with 12 bases between the two germline ends. CDR1 is SNHLY and CDR2 is FYNNEI in the germline V gene. The CDR3 runs 12 residues. The CDR3 nucleotides read TGTGCCAGGGGCCGGGACACCACTGAAGCTTTCTTT. Amino acids: CARGRDTTEAFF.

The rearrangement joins TRBV7-2 to TRBJ2-5, with 10 positions matching TRBD1. Germline CDR1 reads SGHTA; CDR2 reads FQGNSA. Germline trimming cut 5 bases from V and 3 bases from J; bases unmatched to any gene: 12. CDR3 length equals 17 residues. CDR3 sequence reads: CASSVPLIGTGEETQYF. The CDR3 region has the DNA TGTGCCAGCAGCGTCCCGTTGATAGGGACAGGGGAAGAGACCCAGTACTTC.

The chain is built from TRBV11-3 and TRBJ1-2; tentative D call: TRBD1 (5 bases). CDR1 is SGHNT and CDR2 is YENEEA in the germline V gene. V was cut by 1 base and J by 4 bases, with 7 bases left in between. The CDR3 loop spans 13 amino acids. DNA of the CDR3: TGTGCCAGCAGCTTAGCAGGGTTCTATGGCTACACCTTC. Its translation: CASSLAGFYGYTF.

The CDR3 protein is CASSDGTSGRDPHEQFF. The CDR3 bases are TGCGCCAGCAGTGATGGAACTAGCGGGAGGGATCCCCATGAGCAGTTCTTC. V and J are TRBV10-1 and TRBJ2-1; 13 bases line up with TRBD2. V lost 3 bases and J lost 8; bases outside the gene matches: 10. CDR3 length: 17 residues. The germline CDR1 and CDR2 sequences are WNHNN and SYGVQD (reference sequence).

This chain joins TRBV29-1 and TRBJ2-6; D is possibly TRBD1 (5 bases). There are 14 residues in the CDR3. Germline CDR1 reads SQVTM; CDR2 reads ANQGSEA. V was trimmed by 6 bases and J by 1 base, leaving 10 bases between them. The CDR3: CSVGKGSGANVLTF. Here the CDR3 DNA reads TGCAGCGTGGGTAAGGGGTCTGGGGCCAACGTCCTGACTTTC.

The rearrangement uses TRBV10-2 and TRBJ1-1, with D perhaps TRBD1 (5 bases). Looked up from germline, CDR1 is WSHSY and CDR2 is SAAADI. V was pared by 4 bases and J by 1 base, with 7 bases between. The CDR3 is 13 amino acids. CDR3 protein: CASSGQGNTEAFF. The CDR3 DNA reads TGCGCCAGCAGTGGGCAGGGGAACACTGAAGCTTTCTTT.

The chain is built from TRBV28 and TRBJ2-7, with 9 bases aligning to TRBD2. V shed 7 bases and J 3 bases; nucleotides not matched to a gene: 10. The CDR3 totals 15 residues. The V gene's germline CDR1 is MDHEN and CDR2 SYDVKM. CDR3 loop: CASKPTSGLFYEQYF. CDR3 nucleotides: TGTGCCAGCAAGCCTACTAGCGGGCTCTTCTACGAGCAGTACTTC.

V and J are TRBV18 and TRBJ2-1; 9 positions match TRBD1. V lost 4 bases to trimming and J lost 4 bases; unmatched junction nucleotides: 11. Germline assignment: CDR1 KGHSH and CDR2 LQKENI. This CDR3 is built from 17 residues. DNA for the CDR3: TGTGCCAGCTCACACGCGCAAGGGGACAGGGCATACAATGAGCAGTTCTTC. Protein product: CASSHAQGDRAYNEQFF. The variable domain in full, with the rest retrieved from reference TRBV18 and TRBJ2-1, is NAGVMQNPRHLVRRRGQEARLRCSPMKGHSHVYWYRQLPEEGLKFMVYLQKENIIDESGMPKERFSAEFPKEGPSILRIQQVVRGDSAAYFCASSHAQGDRAYNEQFFGPGTRLTVL.